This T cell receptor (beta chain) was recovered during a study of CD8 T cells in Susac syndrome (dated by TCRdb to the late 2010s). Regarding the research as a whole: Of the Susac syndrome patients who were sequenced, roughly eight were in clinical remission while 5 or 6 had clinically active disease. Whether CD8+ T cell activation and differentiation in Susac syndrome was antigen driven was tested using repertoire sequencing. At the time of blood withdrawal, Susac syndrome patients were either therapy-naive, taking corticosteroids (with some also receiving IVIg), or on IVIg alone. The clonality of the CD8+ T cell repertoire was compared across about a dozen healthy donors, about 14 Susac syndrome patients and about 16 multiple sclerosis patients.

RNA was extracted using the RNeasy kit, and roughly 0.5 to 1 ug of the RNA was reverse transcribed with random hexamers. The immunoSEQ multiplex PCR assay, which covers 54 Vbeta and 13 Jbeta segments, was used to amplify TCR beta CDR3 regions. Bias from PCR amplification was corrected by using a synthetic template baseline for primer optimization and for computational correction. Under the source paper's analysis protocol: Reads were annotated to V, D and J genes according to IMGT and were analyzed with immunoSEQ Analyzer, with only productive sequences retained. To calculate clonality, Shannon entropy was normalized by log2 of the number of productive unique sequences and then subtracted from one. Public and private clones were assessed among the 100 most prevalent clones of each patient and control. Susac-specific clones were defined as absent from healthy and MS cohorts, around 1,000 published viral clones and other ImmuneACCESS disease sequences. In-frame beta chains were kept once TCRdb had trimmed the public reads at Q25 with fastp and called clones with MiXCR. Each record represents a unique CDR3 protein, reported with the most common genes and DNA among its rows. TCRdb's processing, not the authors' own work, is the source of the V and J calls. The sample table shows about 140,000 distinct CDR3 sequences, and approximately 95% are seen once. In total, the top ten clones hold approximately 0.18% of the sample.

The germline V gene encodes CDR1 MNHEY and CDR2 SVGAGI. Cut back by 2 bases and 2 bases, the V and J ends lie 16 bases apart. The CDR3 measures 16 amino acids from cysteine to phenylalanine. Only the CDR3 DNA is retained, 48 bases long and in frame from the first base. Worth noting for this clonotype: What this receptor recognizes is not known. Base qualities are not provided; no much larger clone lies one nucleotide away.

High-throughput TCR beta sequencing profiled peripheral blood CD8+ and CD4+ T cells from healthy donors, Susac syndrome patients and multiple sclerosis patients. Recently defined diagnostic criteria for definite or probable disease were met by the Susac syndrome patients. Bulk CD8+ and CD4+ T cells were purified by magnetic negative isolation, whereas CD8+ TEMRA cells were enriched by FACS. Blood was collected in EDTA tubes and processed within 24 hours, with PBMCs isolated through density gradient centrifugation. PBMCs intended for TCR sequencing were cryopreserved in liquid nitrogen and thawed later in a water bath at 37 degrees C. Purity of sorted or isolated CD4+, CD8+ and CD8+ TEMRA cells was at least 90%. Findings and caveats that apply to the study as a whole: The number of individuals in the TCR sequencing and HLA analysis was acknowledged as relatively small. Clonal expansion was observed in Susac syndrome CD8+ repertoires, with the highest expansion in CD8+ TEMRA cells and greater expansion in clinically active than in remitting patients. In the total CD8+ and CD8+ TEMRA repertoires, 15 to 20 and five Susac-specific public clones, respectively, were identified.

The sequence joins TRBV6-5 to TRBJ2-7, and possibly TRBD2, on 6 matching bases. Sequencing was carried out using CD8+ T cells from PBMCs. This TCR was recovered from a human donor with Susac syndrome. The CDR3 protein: CASSYPAGTGAYEQYF. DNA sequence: TGTGCCAGCAGTTACCCGGCCGGGACTGGGGCCTACGAGCAGTACTTC.